These 10 T cell receptor beta chains share one sample of origin, sequenced in a study of OX40 agonist ivuxolimab in advanced cancers. Here immunoSEQ multiplex PCR was the method, and the copy in TCRdb shows in-frame clones only, minus some. The top ten clones hold about 0.66% of a sample with about 73,000 clones, 85% of them seen once. Source: CD4+ or CD8+ T cells sorted from blood, taken in a trial of the OX40 agonist ivuxolimab. Every receptor here comes from an adult with an advanced solid tumor such as melanoma, head and neck, liver or kidney cancer.

This clone was seen only a few times. CDR3 nucleotides: TGCGCCAGCAGACCCGGGAAGGGTGAAGAGACCCAGTACTTC. Translating gives CASRPGKGEETQYF. The chain has TRBV4-1 and TRBJ2-5, with D tentatively TRBD2 (5 bases). CDR1 and CDR2 from the germline V gene are MGHRA and YSYEKL. V shed 6 bases and J shed 3 bases, with 14 bases lying between them. The CDR3 length is 14 residues.

The chain is built from TRBV19 and TRBJ2-4; D may be TRBD1 (6 bases). The V end lost 5 bases, the J end lost 1 base, and 9 bases lay between the germline ends. Germline loops: CDR1 LNHDA, CDR2 SQIVND (reference sequence). The CDR3 covers 14 residues. CDR3 nucleotides: TGTGCCAGTAGTCCCACAGGGGCCAAAAACATTCAGTACTTC. Residues: CASSPTGAKNIQYF.

The DNA of the CDR3 is TGCGCCAGCAAAGCGACAGCGAACACTGAAGCTTTCTTT. Translating it yields CASKATANTEAFF. The chain joins TRBV5-1 to TRBJ1-1; maybe TRBD1 (5 bases). Germline CDR1 reads SGHRS; CDR2 reads YFSETQ. V was trimmed by 6 bases and J by 1 base, leaving 10 bases between them. This CDR3 has 13 residues.

Remarks on this clone: The junction departs from the called germline gene at one end, perhaps through a read error. The chain recombines TRBV7-6 with TRBJ2-3, with 7 bases aligning to TRBD2. Germline lookup yields CDR1 SGHVS and CDR2 FNYEAQ. The CDR3 is 15 amino acids. DNA for the CDR3: TGTGCCAGCAGCTTCCTGGGGGGGAGCACAGATGCGCAGTATTTT. It yields the protein CASSFLGGSTDAQYF.

As concerns this clone: The same CDR3 can be traced to other DNA sequences in this sample. V and J are TRBV2 and TRBJ2-5; unclear D gene. The CDR3 is 12 residues long. Germline V gene lookup returns CDR1 SNHLY and CDR2 FYNNEI. Trimming took 4 bases from V and 3 from J, leaving 6 bases between them. Here the CDR3 reads CASSVQKETQYF. The CDR3 nucleotides read TGTGCCAGCAGTGTACAAAAAGAGACCCAGTACTTC.

V gene TRBV9 combines with J gene TRBJ2-7, with a tentative D call TRBD2 (5 bases). Trimming shortened V by 0 bases and J by 2 bases, and 9 bases separated the two germline ends. CDR1 SGDLS and CDR2 YYNGEE come from the germline V gene. This CDR3 region has 14 residues. The CDR3, as DNA: TGTGCCAGCAGCGTAGCCGGGGTCCCCTACGAGCAGTACTTC. Translated, it gives CASSVAGVPYEQYF.

The chain combines TRBV5-1 with TRBJ2-7, with D perhaps TRBD1 (6 bases). The CDR3 is 14 amino acids. With 4 bases removed from V and 6 bases from J, the gap between germline ends came to 17 bases. The germline CDR1 and CDR2 sequences are SGHRS and YFSETQ. The DNA of the CDR3 is TGCGCCAGCAGCCCGCTACAGGGTCCGATCGAGCAGTACTTC. Translation: CASSPLQGPIEQYF.

CDR3 amino acids: CASSPSSTYQETQYF. The CDR3, as DNA: TGTGCCAGCAGCCCCTCAAGCACGTACCAAGAGACCCAGTACTTC. The rearrangement links TRBV7-2 to TRBJ2-5; D is ambiguous. This CDR3 has 15 residues. Per the germline V gene, CDR1 is SGHTA and CDR2 is FQGNSA. V gave up 5 bases and J gave up 0 bases, with 13 bases separating them.

This chain links TRBV2 with TRBJ2-7; TRBD1 agrees at 7 bases. The CDR3 extends over 14 amino acids. J gave up 5 bases and V 7 bases, and 11 bases lay outside the gene matches. Germline CDR1 reads SNHLY; CDR2 reads FYNNEI. CDR3 protein: CASNPTGVRNEQYF. In DNA form, the CDR3 reads TGTGCCAGCAACCCTACAGGGGTAAGAAACGAGCAGTACTTC.

V gene TRBV18 combines with J gene TRBJ2-2; TRBD1 aligns across 9 bases. The CDR3 is 15 amino acids. Germline V gene sequence: CDR1 KGHSH, CDR2 LQKENI. V lost 10 bases, J lost 3 bases, and 9 bases stayed unmatched. The CDR3 region has the DNA TGTGCCACCGCACGTGGGACAGGGTACACCGGGGAGCTGTTTTTT. Protein: CATARGTGYTGELFF.